Each of the 26 T cell receptor beta chains below was sequenced from the same sample in a study of shared clonotypes between healthy human individuals. Only in-frame clones appear in the TCRdb table, and some are missing; sequencing was by immunoSEQ multiplex PCR. The sample lists some 2.4 million clones, 93% occurring once. The sequenced material came from naive CD4+ T cells from PBMCs. Subset described: CD45RA+ positively selected. The receptors were sampled from a man aged 18 to 30 in good health. Some clones in this sample may be carry-over from other donors' samples.

The genes are TRBV27 and TRBJ2-7, with TRBD2 identical over 11 bases. CDR1 is MNHEY, CDR2 SMNVEV, per germline (reference sequence). The CDR3 sequence is 15 residues long. Trimming removed 5 bases from V and 1 base from J; junction bases left unmatched: 4. CDR3 amino acids: CASSIRLAGSYEQYF. As DNA, the CDR3 is TGTGCCAGCAGTATACGACTAGCGGGGTCCTACGAGCAGTACTTC.

The rearrangement uses TRBV9 and TRBJ1-5; maybe TRBD1 (6 bases). There are 16 residues in the CDR3. V was pared by 3 bases and J by 7 bases, with 20 bases between. Germline assignment: CDR1 SGDLS and CDR2 YYNGEE. Written as DNA, the CDR3 is TGTGCCAGCAGCGAAGCCCCTACAGGGCTAGGACAGCCCCAGCATTTT. The encoded protein is CASSEAPTGLGQPQHF.

The chain recombines TRBV28 with TRBJ2-2; 8 nucleotides agree with TRBD1. Germline V gene lookup returns CDR1 MDHEN and CDR2 SYDVKM. The junction had 8 bases not matched to a gene; V was cut back by 3 bases and J by 5 bases. The CDR3 consists of 16 residues. The CDR3 protein is CASSFSGQGRTGELFF. DNA of the CDR3: TGTGCCAGCAGTTTTTCAGGACAGGGAAGGACCGGGGAGCTGTTTTTT.

V is TRBV5-1 and J is TRBJ2-1, with 7 bases matching TRBD2. Germline CDR1 reads SGHRS; CDR2 reads YFSETQ. V shed 4 bases and J 10 bases; nucleotides not matched to a gene: 14. The CDR3 has 15 amino acids. Written as DNA, the CDR3 is TGCGCCAGCAGCAGAGGGGACGCAGGACTAGTGGAGCAGTTCTTC. Translating gives CASSRGDAGLVEQFF. Using reference TRBV5-1 and TRBJ2-1 for the parts outside the CDR3, the full variable domain is KAGVTQTPRYLIKTRGQQVTLSCSPISGHRSVSWYQQTPGQGLQFLFEYFSETQRNKGNFPGRFSGRQFSNSRSEMNVSTLELGDSALYLCASSRGDAGLVEQFFGPGTRLTVL.

The rearrangement links TRBV7-9 to TRBJ1-3; unclear D gene. Germline CDR1 and CDR2: SEHNR and FQNEAQ (reference sequence). The CDR3 has 14 residues. Trimming took off 2 bases at V and 4 bases at J, with 9 bases between the two ends. The CDR3 region is CASSLPVVGNTIYF. As DNA, the CDR3 is TGTGCCAGCAGCTTACCGGTGGTCGGAAACACCATATATTTT. The variable domain in full, completed from reference TRBV7-9 and TRBJ1-3, reads DTGVSQNPRHKITKRGQNVTFRCDPISEHNRLYWYRQTLGQGPEFLTYFQNEAQLEKSRLLSDRFSAERPKGSFSTLEIQRTEQGDSAMYLCASSLPVVGNTIYFGEGSWLTVV.

The CDR3: CASSSGANTNTIYF. The CDR3, as DNA: TGTGCCAGTAGTTCCGGGGCCAATACAAACACCATATATTTT. The J gene is TRBJ1-3, the V gene TRBV19; D might be TRBD1 (5 bases). Per the germline V gene, CDR1 is LNHDA and CDR2 is SQIVND (reference sequence). The V gene lost 5 bases and the J gene lost 6 bases, with 14 bases spanning the gap. The length of the CDR3 is 14 residues.

The chain has TRBV7-3 and TRBJ1-1; TRBD1 is a possible D gene (6 bases). CDR1 and CDR2 (germline): SGHTA, FQGTGA. V shed 5 bases and J shed 8 bases, with 21 bases lying between them. The CDR3 has 15 amino acids. CDR3 in DNA: TGTGCCAGCAGCGACCTCGGTCCAGGACAGACCGAAGCTTTCTTT. Its translation is CASSDLGPGQTEAFF.

J is TRBJ2-1 and V is TRBV28; 8 nucleotides align to TRBD2. Germline V gene lookup returns CDR1 MDHEN and CDR2 SYDVKM. The trim removed 2 bases at V and 0 bases at J, leaving 12 bases unmatched. The CDR3 loop spans 19 amino acids. The DNA of the CDR3 is TGTGCCAGCAGTTTAGGGGCGGGAGGTCCTTCAGGCTCCTACAATGAGCAGTTCTTC. Translating it yields CASSLGAGGPSGSYNEQFF.

This clone has more than one count but fewer than ten. Distinct nucleotide sequences in the sample also encode this CDR3. The V call is TRBV7-3, the J call TRBJ1-1, with TRBD1 identical over 7 bases. Trimming cost V 3 bases and J 5 bases; bases outside gene matches: 3. CDR1 and CDR2 (germline): SGHTA, FQGTGA. The CDR3 is 13 residues long. This CDR3 is CASSFQQGTEAFF. The CDR3 bases are TGTGCCAGCAGCTTCCAACAGGGGACTGAAGCTTTCTTT.

This clone is a singleton in its sample. The chain carries TRBV5-1 and TRBJ2-7, with 9 bases that match TRBD2. The germline V gene encodes CDR1 SGHRS and CDR2 YFSETQ. This CDR3 comprises 15 residues. J lost 3 bases, V lost 4 bases, and 8 bases had no gene match. Here the CDR3 reads CASSGGTSRGYEQYF. CDR3 in DNA: TGCGCCAGCAGCGGAGGGACTAGCCGCGGCTACGAGCAGTACTTC. Together with reference TRBV5-1 and TRBJ2-7, the CDR3 gives the full variable domain: KAGVTQTPRYLIKTRGQQVTLSCSPISGHRSVSWYQQTPGQGLQFLFEYFSETQRNKGNFPGRFSGRQFSNSRSEMNVSTLELGDSALYLCASSGGTSRGYEQYFGPGTRLTVT.

The rearrangement joins TRBV28 to TRBJ2-3, with no clear D. Trimming stripped 5 bases from V and 2 bases from J, with 11 bases between. CDR3 length equals 14 residues. Germline-derived CDR1 and CDR2 are MDHEN and SYDVKM. DNA for the CDR3: TGTGCCAGCAGTGGTTCGACCTCCACAGATACGCAGTATTTT. This translates into CASSGSTSTDTQYF.

J is TRBJ2-1 and V is TRBV5-1; unclear D gene. This CDR3 comprises 14 residues. V was shortened by 2 bases and J by 7 bases, with 13 bases between the two germline ends. Germline loops: CDR1 SGHRS, CDR2 YFSETQ. The CDR3 region is CASSFGISANEQFF. The CDR3 DNA sequence: TGCGCCAGCAGCTTCGGCATCTCGGCAAATGAGCAGTTCTTC.

V gene TRBV11-2 combines with J gene TRBJ1-3; perhaps TRBD1 as D (6 bases). CDR1 is SGHAT, CDR2 FQNNGV, per germline. Trimming left V 5 bases short and J 4 bases short, with 21 bases between. The CDR3 covers 17 residues. Here the CDR3 reads CASSPSERGAKGNTIYF. The CDR3 nucleotides read TGTGCCAGCAGCCCGTCGGAGCGGGGGGCGAAAGGAAACACCATATATTTT. Full variable domain (missing parts from reference TRBV11-2 and TRBJ1-3): EAGVAQSPRYKIIEKRQSVAFWCNPISGHATLYWYQQILGQGPKLLIQFQNNGVVDDSQLPKDRFSAERLKGVDSTLKIQPAKLEDSAVYLCASSPSERGAKGNTIYFGEGSWLTVV.

V usage is TRBV7-2 and J usage is TRBJ1-1, with a tentative D call TRBD1 (6 bases). The ends were cut back, 2 bases at V and 3 bases at J, with 10 bases in the middle. Germline CDR1 reads SGHTA; CDR2 reads FQGNSA. CDR3 length: 14 amino acids. This chain's CDR3 is CASSLQGTYTEAFF. The CDR3 DNA follows: TGTGCCAGCAGCTTACAGGGGACTTACACTGAAGCTTTCTTT.

Concerning this clone: Additional DNA sequences in this sample encode the identical CDR3. The rearrangement joins TRBV7-2 to TRBJ1-5, with unresolved D. The CDR3 totals 14 residues. Trimming pared 2 bases from V and 0 bases from J, leaving 5 bases between. The germline CDR1 and CDR2 sequences are SGHTA and FQGNSA. CDR3 amino acids: CASSLQVSNQPQHF. In DNA form, the CDR3 reads TGTGCCAGCAGCTTACAGGTTAGCAATCAGCCCCAGCATTTT.

The chain carries TRBV5-6 and TRBJ2-1; no clear D gene. V shed 0 bases and J shed 3 bases, with 10 bases lying between them. Germline V gene data show CDR1 as SGHDT and CDR2 as YYEEEE. This CDR3 spans 15 amino acids. CDR3 sequence: CASSLELRIYNEQFF. In DNA form, the CDR3 reads TGTGCCAGCAGCTTGGAGCTGCGGATCTACAATGAGCAGTTCTTC.

This chain joins TRBV28 and TRBJ2-7; 7 bases agree with TRBD1. Trimming took 6 bases from V and 3 from J; bases not matched to a gene: 23. The V gene's germline CDR1 is MDHEN and CDR2 SYDVKM. The CDR3 runs 19 residues. CDR3 sequence reads: CASSSTPYKTGVAHYEQYF. CDR3 bases: TGTGCCAGCAGCTCCACCCCATACAAAACAGGGGTCGCACACTACGAGCAGTACTTC.

The chain joins TRBV9 to TRBJ2-7; 13 bases align to TRBD2. V lost 0 bases and J lost 4; bases outside the gene matches: 13. Germline V gives CDR1 SGDLS, CDR2 YYNGEE. This CDR3 spans 19 amino acids. This CDR3 reads CASSVGPSTSGRRSYEQYF. CDR3 coding DNA: TGTGCCAGCAGCGTAGGCCCCTCGACTAGCGGGAGGAGGTCATACGAGCAGTACTTC.

The rearrangement uses TRBV6-1 and TRBJ2-1; D perhaps matches TRBD1 (5 bases). The V and J ends lost 8 bases and 9 bases respectively, with 17 bases between them. Germline V CDR1 and CDR2: MNHNS, SASEGT. The CDR3 totals 13 residues. CDR3 sequence reads: CASARGGAGEQFF. The CDR3 nucleotides are TGTGCCAGCGCCCGTGGTGGGGCCGGTGAGCAGTTCTTC.

The chain couples TRBV19 to TRBJ2-1; D is possibly TRBD2 (5 bases). V was shortened by 7 bases and J by 8 bases, with 27 bases between the two germline ends. The CDR3 runs 17 residues. Looked up from germline, CDR1 is LNHDA and CDR2 is SQIVND (reference sequence). The CDR3 protein is CASIHSAGDLLVHEQFF. The CDR3 coding sequence is TGTGCCAGTATCCACTCCGCGGGTGACTTATTAGTCCATGAGCAGTTCTTC. Together with reference TRBV19 and TRBJ2-1, the CDR3 gives the full variable domain: DGGITQSPKYLFRKEGQNVTLSCEQNLNHDAMYWYRQDPGQGLRLIYYSQIVNDFQKGDIAEGYSVSREKKESFPLTVTSAQKNPTAFYLCASIHSAGDLLVHEQFFGPGTRLTVL.

This rearrangement joins TRBV5-1 to TRBJ1-1; 9 bases map to TRBD1. The CDR3 contains 14 residues. Germline V lookup: CDR1 SGHRS, CDR2 YFSETQ. The ends lost 4 bases at V and 4 bases at J; junction bases unmatched: 5. CDR3 loop: CASSVYRGLTEAFF. CDR3 bases: TGCGCCAGCAGCGTTTACAGGGGGCTCACTGAAGCTTTCTTT.

The V gene is TRBV9, the J gene TRBJ1-1; 7 bases agree with TRBD1. The CDR3 totals 16 residues. V lost 0 bases and J lost 6; bases outside the gene matches: 11. The germline gives CDR1 SGDLS, CDR2 YYNGEE. CDR3: CASSVEADREGAEAFF. CDR3 bases: TGTGCCAGCAGCGTAGAGGCCGACAGGGAGGGGGCTGAAGCTTTCTTT.

This chain connects TRBV4-3 to TRBJ1-1; TRBD1 might be the D (5 bases). Trimming cost V 1 base and J 5 bases, with 8 bases left between them. CDR3 length: 13 residues. CDR1 LGHNA and CDR2 YSLEER come from the germline V gene. CDR3 coding DNA: TGCGCCAGCAGCCAAGCGCAGGGTACTGAAGCTTTCTTT. Protein product: CASSQAQGTEAFF.

V is TRBV6-5 and J is TRBJ1-2; D might be TRBD1 (5 bases). V lost 5 bases and J 4 bases, leaving 17 bases between the germline ends. Per the germline V gene, CDR1 is MNHEY and CDR2 is SVGAGI. The CDR3 contains 15 residues. CDR3 in DNA: TGTGCCAGCAGTCCCAGAAGTACAGGAAGCTATGGCTACACCTTC. This translates into CASSPRSTGSYGYTF.

The chain carries TRBV5-1 and TRBJ2-5; perhaps D is TRBD1 or TRBD2 (5 bases each). CDR1 and CDR2 (germline): SGHRS, YFSETQ. This CDR3 comprises 15 residues. Trimming left V 5 bases short and J 0 bases short, with 14 bases between. In nucleotides, the CDR3 is TGCGCCAGCAGTGGGTCCTGGGGGTACCAAGAGACCCAGTACTTC. Amino acids: CASSGSWGYQETQYF. The full variable domain, completed using reference TRBV5-1 and TRBJ2-5, is KAGVTQTPRYLIKTRGQQVTLSCSPISGHRSVSWYQQTPGQGLQFLFEYFSETQRNKGNFPGRFSGRQFSNSRSEMNVSTLELGDSALYLCASSGSWGYQETQYFGPGTRLLVL.

The chain joins TRBV23-1 to TRBJ1-1; a possible D gene is TRBD1 (5 bases). TRBV23-1 is flagged as an ORF with uncertain function. The CDR3 covers 16 residues. Trimming pared 1 base from V and 3 bases from J, leaving 15 bases between. The chain's CDR3 is CASSQLGGTRDTEAFF. CDR3 coding DNA: TGCGCCAGCAGTCAATTGGGGGGGACTAGAGACACTGAAGCTTTCTTT.